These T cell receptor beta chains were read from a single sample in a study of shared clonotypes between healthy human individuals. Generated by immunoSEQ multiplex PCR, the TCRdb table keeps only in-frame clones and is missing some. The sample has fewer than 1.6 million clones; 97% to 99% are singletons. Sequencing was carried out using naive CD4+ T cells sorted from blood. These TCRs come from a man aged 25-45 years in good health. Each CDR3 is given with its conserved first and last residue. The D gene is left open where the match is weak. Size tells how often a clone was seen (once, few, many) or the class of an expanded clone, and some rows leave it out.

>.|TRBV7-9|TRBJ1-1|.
CASTRAGVDTEAFF
TGTGCCAGCACCAGGGCGGGCGTAGACACTGAAGCTTTCTTT
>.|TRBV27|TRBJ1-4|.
CASSLSLRGEKLFF
TGTGCCAGCAGTTTATCGCTAAGGGGGGAAAAACTGTTTTTT
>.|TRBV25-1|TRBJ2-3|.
CASSLSQAQDTQYF
TGTGCCAGCAGTCTGAGCCAGGCGCAAGATACGCAGTATTTT
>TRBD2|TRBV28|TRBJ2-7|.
CASSSAGLAEEQYF
TGTGCCAGCAGTTCCGCGGGACTAGCGGAAGAGCAGTACTTC
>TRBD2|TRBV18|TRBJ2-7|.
CASSLGLAGDNEQYF
TGTGCCAGCTCACTCGGACTAGCGGGAGACAACGAGCAGTACTTC
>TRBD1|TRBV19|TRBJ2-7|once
CASSTGTGGRHEQYF
TGTGCCAGTAGTACCGGGACAGGGGGCAGGCACGAGCAGTACTTC
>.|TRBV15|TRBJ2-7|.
CATSREGHLGFYEQYF
TGTGCCACCAGCAGAGAGGGTCATTTGGGATTCTACGAGCAGTACTTC
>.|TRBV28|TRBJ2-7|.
CASSHRAQTLRRTYEQYF
TGTGCCAGCAGCCACCGGGCCCAGACCTTGAGGCGGACCTACGAGCAGTACTTC
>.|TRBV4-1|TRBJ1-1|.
CASSQETSASDLFMNTEAFF
TGCGCCAGCAGCCAAGAGACGTCAGCTAGCGATCTCTTCATGAACACTGAAGCTTTCTTT
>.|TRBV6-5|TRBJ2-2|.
CASTFDRRNTGELFF
TGTGCCAGCACCTTTGACAGGAGGAACACCGGGGAGCTGTTTTTT
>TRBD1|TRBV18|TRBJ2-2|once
CASSPLGGTGANTGELFF
TGTGCCAGCTCACCGTTGGGCGGGACAGGGGCGAACACCGGGGAGCTGTTTTTT
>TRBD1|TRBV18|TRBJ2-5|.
CASSPSGTAKETQYF
TGTGCCAGCTCACCGTCCGGGACAGCCAAAGAGACCCAGTACTTC
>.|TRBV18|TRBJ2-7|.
CASSPPGMGGEQYF
TGTGCCAGCTCACCACCCGGGATGGGGGGCGAGCAGTACTTC
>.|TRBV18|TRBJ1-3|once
CASSPADTIYF
TGTGCCAGCTCACCAGCGGACACCATATATTTT
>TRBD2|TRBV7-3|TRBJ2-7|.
CASSFLAGPTYEQYF
TGTGCCAGCAGCTTCTTAGCGGGGCCCACCTACGAGCAGTACTTC
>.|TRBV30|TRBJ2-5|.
CAWSVQGTQYF
TGTGCCTGGAGTGTACAAGGGACCCAGTACTTC
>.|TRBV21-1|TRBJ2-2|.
CASSKGGRDTGELFF
TGTGCCAGCAGCAAAGGAGGCCGCGACACCGGGGAGCTGTTTTTT
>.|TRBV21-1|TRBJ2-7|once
CASSKRPGLASYEQYF
TGTGCCAGCAGCAAAAGGCCCGGACTAGCCTCCTACGAGCAGTACTTC
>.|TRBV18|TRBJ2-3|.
CASSPLTGIADTQYF
TGTGCCAGCTCACCTTTAACAGGGATAGCAGATACGCAGTATTTT
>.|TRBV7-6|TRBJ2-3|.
CASSSISRLEDTQYF
TGTGCCAGCAGCTCAATATCGAGACTAGAGGATACGCAGTATTTT
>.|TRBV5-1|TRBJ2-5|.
CASSLSPGAQETQYF
TGCGCCAGCAGTTTGTCGCCGGGAGCCCAAGAGACCCAGTACTTC
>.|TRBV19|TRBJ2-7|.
CASSTRTSYEQYF
TGTGCCAGTAGTACTCGAACGTCCTACGAGCAGTACTTC